This is a list of T cell receptor beta chains from one sample in a study of early T cells in non-severe SARS-CoV-2 infection. MiXCR was run by TCRdb on the 5' RACE reads, yielding one entry per CDR3 protein. The table lists tens of thousands of distinct CDR3 sequences, more than 5.5% of them singletons. Sequences were obtained from whole blood. The receptors originated from an adult who was a healthcare worker with PCR-confirmed SARS-CoV-2 infection or an uninfected control (not recorded which). CDR3s include the opening cysteine and the closing phenylalanine or tryptophan. A D gene is named only where the DNA matches it firmly. For some rows the clone size is stated as once, few or many, or as a class when expanded; others skip it.

V gene: TRBV21-1; J gene: TRBJ2-2; clone size: many; D gene: NA; CDR3 DNA: TGTGCCAGACCGGGACTAATCACCGGGGAGCTGTTTTTT; CDR3 protein: CARPGLITGELFF
V gene: TRBV6-5; J gene: TRBJ1-6; clone size: many; D gene: TRBD1; CDR3 DNA: TGTGCCAGCAGCCGGGACAGGATACGAATTATCCCCCTCCACTTT; CDR3 protein: CASSRDRIRIIPLHF
V gene: TRBV6-6; J gene: TRBJ2-1; clone size: many; D gene: TRBD2; CDR3 DNA: TGTGCCAGCAGTTACGTCGCTAGCGGCTACAATGAGCAGTTCTTC; CDR3 protein: CASSYVASGYNEQFF
V gene: TRBV9; J gene: TRBJ2-1; clone size: many; D gene: NA; CDR3 DNA: TGTGCCAGCAGCGTGTGGCTCTCCGTGGGGGATGAGCAGTTCTTC; CDR3 protein: CASSVWLSVGDEQFF
V gene: TRBV5-4; J gene: TRBJ2-7; clone size: NA; D gene: TRBD1; CDR3 DNA: TGTGCCAGCAGCCTCACCGGGACAGGTATCTCCTACGAGCAGTACTTC; CDR3 protein: CASSLTGTGISYEQYF
V gene: TRBV11-2; J gene: TRBJ2-7; clone size: NA; D gene: NA; CDR3 DNA: TGTGCCAGCAGCTTACACAGCTCCTACGAGCAGTACTTC; CDR3 protein: CASSLHSSYEQYF
V gene: TRBV7-9; J gene: TRBJ2-7; clone size: few; D gene: TRBD2; CDR3 DNA: TGTGCCAGCACCCAAGGACTAGCGGGATATTTTGCCTACGAGCAGTACTTC; CDR3 protein: CASTQGLAGYFAYEQYF
V gene: TRBV28; J gene: TRBJ1-5; clone size: many; D gene: NA; CDR3 DNA: TGTGCCAGCAGTCAATCCGGGGCAGGAAACAATCAGCCCCAGCATTTT; CDR3 protein: CASSQSGAGNNQPQHF
V gene: TRBV11-2; J gene: TRBJ2-1; clone size: NA; D gene: NA; CDR3 DNA: TGTGCCAGCAGCCCCAGCAGGGACTATGAGCAGTTCTTC; CDR3 protein: CASSPSRDYEQFF
V gene: TRBV10-3; J gene: TRBJ2-4; clone size: NA; D gene: NA; CDR3 DNA: TGTGCCATCAGTGCCTCATTAGTGGGGGGCATGGGAAACATTCAGTACTTC; CDR3 protein: CAISASLVGGMGNIQYF
V gene: TRBV12-3/TRBV12-4; J gene: TRBJ1-2; clone size: few; D gene: NA; CDR3 DNA: TGTGCCAGCAGCAACCGCCTGGAGGGCTACACCTTC; CDR3 protein: CASSNRLEGYTF